This entry lists 16 T cell receptor beta chains sequenced from one sample in a study of blood T cells in healthy people across ages. Together with a sample-barcoded 5' primer, a J-beta primer mix was included in a second PCR lasting roughly 6 to 12 cycles. TCRdb re-derived calls from the 5' RACE reads in MiXCR, one entry per CDR3 protein. The top ten clones hold around 2.9% of a sample with approximately 800,000 distinct CDR3 sequences, more than 25% of them seen once. The same sample was also used in a study of T cells of mothers and their children.

The specimen sequenced was blood. The receptor set was obtained from a boy younger than 18 in good health.

The chain has TRBV12-3 or TRBV12-4 and TRBJ2-2, with D possibly being TRBD1 (5 bases). This CDR3 is 17 amino acids long. V was shortened by 0 bases and J by 5 bases, with 16 bases between the two germline ends. The CDR3 DNA reads as TGTGCCAGCAGTTTAGCGTTTGATAGGGGCCGGACCGGGGAGCTGTTTTTT. This gives the protein CASSLAFDRGRTGELFF.

This chain connects TRBV5-1 to TRBJ2-3, with 7 bases matching TRBD2. The CDR3 length is 15 residues. Germline CDR1 reads SGHRS; CDR2 reads YFSETQ. V gave up 0 bases and J gave up 1 base; unmatched junction bases: 2. DNA of the CDR3: TGCGCCAGCAGCTTGGACCGGGGGGGCACAGATACGCAGTATTTT. Its translation is CASSLDRGGTDTQYF.

The chain joins TRBV7-2 to TRBJ2-5, with 12 bases lining up with TRBD2. The CDR3 consists of 16 residues. CDR1 and CDR2 (germline): SGHTA, FQGNSA. Trimming removed 3 bases from V and 5 bases from J; junction bases left unmatched: 7. Here the CDR3 DNA reads TGTGCCAGCAGCTTGACTAGCGGGGGTCAGGGGGAGACCCAGTACTTC. Protein product: CASSLTSGGQGETQYF.

The V call is TRBV29-1, the J call TRBJ2-5, with TRBD2 matching over 13 bases. CDR3 size: 15 residues. V lost 6 bases to trimming and J lost 5 bases; unmatched junction nucleotides: 9. Germline CDR1 reads SQVTM; CDR2 reads ANQGSEA. CDR3 in amino acids: CSVPGTSGAAETQYF. The CDR3 region has the DNA TGCAGCGTACCCGGGACTAGCGGGGCGGCGGAGACCCAGTACTTC.

This sequence joins TRBV24-1 and TRBJ2-5, with D hard to call. Per germline, CDR1 KGHDR and CDR2 SFDVKD. Trimming pared 5 bases from V and 5 bases from J, leaving 14 bases between. The CDR3 covers 14 residues. Here the CDR3 reads CATSAPGLRETQYF. CDR3 bases: TGTGCCACCAGTGCCCCGGGCCTACGCGAGACCCAGTACTTC.

V is TRBV20-1 and J is TRBJ1-4, with D possibly being TRBD1 (5 bases). V lost 0 bases to trimming and J lost 8 bases, with 13 bases between them. Germline CDR1 DFQATT, CDR2 SNEGSKA (reference sequence). CDR3 length: 14 amino acids. The CDR3 coding sequence is TGCAGTGCTAGAGATCGCCGGGGGTACGAAAAACTGTTTTTT. This sequence encodes CSARDRRGYEKLFF.

The CDR3 sequence is CASSLGHGRSGNTIYF. CDR3 DNA: TGTGCCAGCAGCTTAGGCCACGGCCGCTCTGGAAACACCATATATTTT. The chain joins TRBV7-9 to TRBJ1-3; D remains unclear. V lost 1 base to trimming and J lost 0 bases, with 10 bases between them. The CDR3 is 16 residues long. CDR1 and CDR2 (germline): SEHNR, FQNEAQ (reference sequence).

This clonotype was counted a few times. The V call is TRBV4-1, the J call TRBJ2-7; 9 nucleotides agree with TRBD2. This CDR3 contains 17 residues. The germline V gene has CDR1 MGHRA and CDR2 YSYEKL. After removal of 4 bases from V and 5 bases from J, the junction contained 15 bases not matched to a gene. In DNA form, the CDR3 reads TGCGCCAGCAGCCCCAGAACCGGGACTAGCCTCATCCACGAGCAGTACTTC. This encodes CASSPRTGTSLIHEQYF.

This clonotype has only a few counts. The chain has TRBV6-5 and TRBJ1-6; the match to TRBD1 covers 8 bases. Trimming cost V 8 bases and J 5 bases; bases outside gene matches: 5. The CDR3 contains 14 residues. CDR1 is MNHEY and CDR2 is SVGAGI in the germline V gene. CDR3 protein: CASSRGHDNSPLHF. The CDR3, as DNA: TGTGCCAGCTCCAGGGGGCACGATAATTCACCCCTCCACTTT.

This clonotype has a handful of counts. This chain joins TRBV2 and TRBJ1-1, with D perhaps TRBD1 (6 bases). Between the trimmed V and J ends, which lost 6 bases and 6 bases, there was a span of 11 bases. Looked up from germline, CDR1 is SNHLY and CDR2 is FYNNEI. This CDR3 is 12 amino acids long. The CDR3 DNA follows: TGTGCCAGCAGGAACAGGGACCCTGAAGCTTTCTTT. Translated, it gives CASRNRDPEAFF.

This clonotype was recorded a few times. This CDR3 is CASSGPISGQPQHF. CDR3 nucleotides: TGTGCCAGCAGTGGGCCAATATCGGGACAGCCCCAGCATTTT. This chain links TRBV6-1 with TRBJ1-5; D uncertain. The germline V gene has CDR1 MNHNS and CDR2 SASEGT. The length of the CDR3 is 14 residues. V gave up 4 bases and J gave up 7 bases, with 14 bases separating them.

The J gene is TRBJ2-3, the V gene TRBV7-6, with 7 bases that match TRBD2. V shed 1 base and J 4 bases; nucleotides not matched to a gene: 2. Germline CDR1 and CDR2: SGHVS and FNYEAQ. The CDR3 sequence is 14 residues long. The CDR3 reads CASSLVTSADTQYF. As DNA, the CDR3 is TGTGCCAGCAGCTTAGTCACTAGCGCAGATACGCAGTATTTT.

The sample holds a few counts of this clonotype. CDR3 sequence reads: CASSLGRPATNEKLFF. DNA of the CDR3: TGTGCCAGCAGTTTAGGCAGACCCGCAACTAATGAAAAACTGTTTTTT. V usage is TRBV12-3 or TRBV12-4 and J usage is TRBJ1-4; no firm D call. The CDR3 loop spans 16 amino acids. V was pared by 1 base and J by 0 bases, with 9 bases between.

This clonotype turned up a few times. A junction boundary mismatches the germline segment, possibly from a read error. This chain connects TRBV7-9 to TRBJ2-5; either TRBD1 or TRBD2 may fit D (5 bases each). From germline, CDR1 is SEHNR and CDR2 FQNEAQ (reference sequence). The CDR3 has 13 residues. This chain's CDR3 is CASSLAEAGTQCF. The DNA for the CDR3 is TGTGCCAGCAGCTTAGCCGAGGCCGGGACCCAGTGCTTC.

The V call is TRBV18, the J call TRBJ1-6, with 7 positions matching TRBD1. The trim removed 6 bases at V and 9 bases at J, leaving 5 bases unmatched. This CDR3 has 13 amino acids. Germline V gene data show CDR1 as KGHSH and CDR2 as LQKENI. CDR3 amino acids: CASSRGLISPLHF. DNA for the CDR3: TGTGCCAGCTCGAGGGGGCTGATTTCACCCCTCCACTTT. The full variable domain, with the rest looked up from reference TRBV18 and TRBJ1-6, is NAGVMQNPRHLVRRRGQEARLRCSPMKGHSHVYWYRQLPEEGLKFMVYLQKENIIDESGMPKERFSAEFPKEGPSILRIQQVVRGDSAAYFCASSRGLISPLHFGNGTRLTVT.

The chain carries TRBV12-3 or TRBV12-4 and TRBJ2-4, with D perhaps TRBD2 (6 bases). The germline V and J ends were trimmed by 3 bases and 2 bases, with 8 bases remaining between them. This CDR3 comprises 14 residues. The CDR3 bases are TGTGCCAGCAGTTTCGGGGGTCCCAAAAACATTCAGTACTTC. Translation gives CASSFGGPKNIQYF.